This TCR beta chain was recorded in a study of monozygotic twins with inflammatory bowel disease. Study results and limitations: Relative to healthy twins, IBD patients had fewer clonotypes in common with others, a gap that was especially apparent with disease activity. Healthy co-twins showed greater TCRbeta diversity (inverse Simpson) than IBD patients.

Amplification used two nested PCRs: roughly 15 cycles, then roughly 9 cycles, on TCRalpha/TCRbeta cDNA. No DNA is given; TCRdb re-called the 5' RACE reads and lists each CDR3 protein once. This repertoire comprises hundreds of thousands of distinct CDR3 sequences; its ten largest clones make up 2% to 2.5%. No T cells were sorted before total RNA was taken from whole blood. This CDR3 has 14 residues. The V gene's germline CDR1 is SNHLY and CDR2 FYNNEI. A word on this clonotype: The target antigen is unknown.

The receptor comes from a human donor with ulcerative colitis or Crohn's disease, or a healthy co-twin of an affected twin (not recorded which). This sequence joins TRBV2 and TRBJ1-1. What was sequenced was blood. The CDR3 protein is CASSEGLMNTEAFF.